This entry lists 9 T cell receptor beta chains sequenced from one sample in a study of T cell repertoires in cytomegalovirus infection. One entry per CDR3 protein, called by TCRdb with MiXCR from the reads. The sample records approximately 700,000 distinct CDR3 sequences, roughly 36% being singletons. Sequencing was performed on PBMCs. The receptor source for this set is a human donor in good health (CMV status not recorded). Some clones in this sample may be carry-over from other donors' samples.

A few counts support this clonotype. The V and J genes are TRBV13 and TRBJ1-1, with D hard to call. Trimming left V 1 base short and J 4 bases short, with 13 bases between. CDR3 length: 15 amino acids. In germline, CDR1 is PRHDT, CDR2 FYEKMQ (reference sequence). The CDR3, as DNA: TGTGCCAGCAGCTTAGTAGGCTCGCTGGGCACTGAAGCTTTCTTT. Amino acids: CASSLVGSLGTEAFF.

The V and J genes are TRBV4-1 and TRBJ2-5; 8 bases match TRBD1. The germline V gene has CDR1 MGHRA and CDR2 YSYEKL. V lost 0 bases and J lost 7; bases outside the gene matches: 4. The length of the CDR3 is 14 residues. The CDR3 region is CASSQDWTGRTQYF. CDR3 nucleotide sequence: TGCGCCAGCAGCCAAGATTGGACAGGGAGGACCCAGTACTTC.

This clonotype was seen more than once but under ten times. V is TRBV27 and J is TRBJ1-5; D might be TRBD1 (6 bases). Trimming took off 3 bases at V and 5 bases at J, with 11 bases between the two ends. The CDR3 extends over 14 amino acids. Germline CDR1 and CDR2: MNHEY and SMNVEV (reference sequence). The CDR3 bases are TGTGCCAGCAGTTTGAGCAGGGGCGATCAGCCCCAGCATTTT. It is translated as CASSLSRGDQPQHF.

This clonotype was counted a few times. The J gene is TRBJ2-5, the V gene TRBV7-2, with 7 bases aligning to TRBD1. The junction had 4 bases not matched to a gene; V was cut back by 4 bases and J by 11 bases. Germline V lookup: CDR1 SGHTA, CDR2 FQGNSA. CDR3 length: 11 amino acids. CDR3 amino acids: CASSSGGQQYF. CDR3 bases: TGTGCCAGCAGCTCTGGGGGACAGCAGTACTTC.

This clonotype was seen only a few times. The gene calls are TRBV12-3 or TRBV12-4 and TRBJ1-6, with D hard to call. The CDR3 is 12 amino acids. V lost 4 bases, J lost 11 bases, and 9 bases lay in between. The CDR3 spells CASSSAWAPLHF. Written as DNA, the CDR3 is TGTGCCAGCAGTTCCGCGTGGGCACCCCTCCACTTT.

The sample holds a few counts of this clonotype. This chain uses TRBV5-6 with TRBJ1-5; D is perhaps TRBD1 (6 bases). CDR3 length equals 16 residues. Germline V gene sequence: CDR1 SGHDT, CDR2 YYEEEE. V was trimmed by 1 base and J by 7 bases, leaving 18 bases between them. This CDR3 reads CASSLSLQGDWQPQHF. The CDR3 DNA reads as TGTGCCAGCAGCTTGTCTTTACAGGGCGATTGGCAGCCCCAGCATTTT.

CDR3 coding DNA: TGTGCCAGTAGCGGGAGGGCCGTAGATACGCAGTATTTT. It codes for CASSGRAVDTQYF. This chain links TRBV28 with TRBJ2-3, with 11 bases fitting TRBD2. The germline gives CDR1 MDHEN, CDR2 SYDVKM. The CDR3 is 13 residues long. V lost 9 bases and J lost 5; bases outside the gene matches: 4.

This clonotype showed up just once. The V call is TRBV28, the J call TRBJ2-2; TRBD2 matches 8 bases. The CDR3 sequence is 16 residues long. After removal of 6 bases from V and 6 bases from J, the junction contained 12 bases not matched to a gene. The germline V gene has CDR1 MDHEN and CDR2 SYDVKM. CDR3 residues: CASSLQGLEHSGELFF. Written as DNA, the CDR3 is TGTGCCAGCAGCCTCCAGGGACTAGAGCATTCCGGGGAGCTGTTTTTT. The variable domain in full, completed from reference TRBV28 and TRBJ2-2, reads DVKVTQSSRYLVKRTGEKVFLECVQDMDHENMFWYRQDPGLGLRLIYFSYDVKMKEKGDIPEGYSVSREKKERFSLILESASTNQTSMYLCASSLQGLEHSGELFFGEGSRLTVL.

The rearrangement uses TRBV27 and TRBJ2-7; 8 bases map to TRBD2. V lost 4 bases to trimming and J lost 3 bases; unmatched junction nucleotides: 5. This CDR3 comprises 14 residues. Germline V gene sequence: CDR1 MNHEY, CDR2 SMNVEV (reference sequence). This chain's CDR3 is CASSSSGFHYEQYF. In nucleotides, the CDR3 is TGTGCCAGCAGTTCTAGCGGGTTCCACTACGAGCAGTACTTC.